This record covers a single TCR beta chain. This sample is part of a study of T cells in Graves' hyperthyroidism and ophthalmopathy. Authors of the study amplified TCR beta CDR3 regions from RNA transcripts. HTBI primers were used for first-round RT-PCR of the TCR CDR3. TCRdb fed the multiplex PCR reads into MiXCR, producing one record per CDR3 protein. Of about 740,000 distinct CDR3 sequences listed, 12% to 15% were seen once; the top ten hold roughly 10%. This receptor was obtained from a woman between 18 and 29 years old with Graves' hyperthyroidism. Material for sequencing was blood.

In nucleotides, the CDR3 is TGTGCCAGCAGTCCATCTTTCCGTCGGGTCGCCGGGGAGCTGTTTTTT. It yields the protein CASSPSFRRVAGELFF. The chain combines TRBV12-3 or TRBV12-4 with TRBJ2-2; D unclear. V lost 5 bases to trimming and J lost 6 bases, with 19 bases between them. This CDR3 comprises 16 residues.